Shown below are 13 T cell receptor beta chains from a single sample sequenced in a study of patients and donors after allogeneic stem cell transplantation. A single record per CDR3 protein comes from TCRdb applying MiXCR to the RT-PCR reads. The sample has about 31,000 distinct CDR3 sequences, around 6.8% seen once. Sequencing was performed on blood, either unsorted or a sorted T cell fraction (not recorded which). These receptors were collected from a human donor who was either an allogeneic HSCT recipient or a stem cell or donor lymphocyte infusion donor (not recorded which). It is not recorded whose cells these are; they may come from a transplant donor.

The chain is built from TRBV29-1 and TRBJ2-3; D unclear. The ends were cut back, 2 bases at V and 0 bases at J, with 9 bases in the middle. CDR3 length equals 14 residues. CDR1 SQVTM and CDR2 ANQGSEA come from the germline V gene. CDR3 in DNA: TGCAGCGTTGAATTTTTGTCTAGCACAGATACGCAGTATTTT. It yields the protein CSVEFLSSTDTQYF.

This clonotype was observed at least ten times. The rearrangement links TRBV5-1 to TRBJ1-1; no clear D gene. Trimming took 5 bases from V and 0 from J, leaving 11 bases between them. Germline V CDR1 and CDR2: SGHRS, YFSETQ. The CDR3 spans 14 residues. The CDR3 sequence: CASSWGTLNTEAFF. The CDR3 DNA sequence: TGCGCCAGCAGTTGGGGAACCCTGAACACTGAAGCTTTCTTT.

This rearrangement joins TRBV11-2 to TRBJ2-5, with TRBD2 matching 7 bases. CDR1 is SGHAT and CDR2 is FQNNGV in the germline V gene. V trimming: 1 base; J trimming: 3 bases; junction bases outside the gene matches: 5. The CDR3 spans 15 residues. The CDR3 nucleotides read TGTGCCAGCAGCTTAGGGGCTAGCGGAAAAGAGACCCAGTACTTC. This translates into CASSLGASGKETQYF.

This clonotype appeared a few times. This chain uses TRBV20-1 with TRBJ2-5; D is undetermined. The V end lost 3 bases, the J end lost 1 base, and 9 bases lay between the germline ends. The CDR3 contains 13 residues. CDR1 is DFQATT and CDR2 is SNEGSKA in the germline V gene (reference sequence). CDR3 sequence: CSARLGLQETQYF. The CDR3 nucleotides read TGCAGTGCTAGGCTCGGGCTCCAAGAGACCCAGTACTTC.

This clonotype was seen at least ten times. The chain has TRBV4-2 and TRBJ1-2; 8 nucleotides align to TRBD1. In germline, CDR1 is LGHNA, CDR2 YNFKEQ. The length of the CDR3 is 16 residues. Trimming took 1 base from V and 7 from J; bases not matched to a gene: 11. CDR3 amino acids: CASSQVFSETGAGYTF. CDR3 coding DNA: TGTGCCAGCAGCCAAGTCTTTTCAGAGACAGGGGCTGGCTACACCTTC.

This clonotype was seen repeatedly, ten times or more. V is TRBV11-2 and J is TRBJ1-2; 7 positions agree with TRBD1. Trimming removed 5 bases from V and 0 bases from J; junction bases left unmatched: 6. The CDR3 consists of 15 residues. Germline V CDR1 and CDR2: SGHAT, FQNNGV. The CDR3 nucleotides read TGTGCCAGCAGCCGCAGGACAGGCTCTAACTATGGCTACACCTTC. Translating it yields CASSRRTGSNYGYTF.

This clonotype was picked up many times. V usage is TRBV6-5 and J usage is TRBJ1-3; D gene uncertain. This CDR3 has 15 residues. Germline CDR1 reads MNHEY; CDR2 reads SVGAGI. Trimming stripped 2 bases from V and 0 bases from J, with 8 bases between. The CDR3 reads CASSYRGRSGNTIYF. CDR3 in DNA: TGTGCCAGCAGTTACCGCGGGCGCTCTGGAAACACCATATATTTT.

This clonotype was found many times. The chain uses TRBV4-3 and TRBJ1-1; D is undetermined. The V and J ends lost 1 base and 1 base respectively, with 4 bases between them. The length of the CDR3 is 13 residues. In germline, CDR1 is LGHNA, CDR2 YSLEER. CDR3 in DNA: TGCGCCAGCAGCCAAGGACAGAACACTGAAGCTTTCTTT. Its protein product is CASSQGQNTEAFF.

This clonotype was seen at least ten times. CDR3 sequence reads: CSVRTGGVEQYF. The CDR3 nucleotides read TGCAGCGTGAGGACAGGGGGCGTCGAGCAGTACTTC. V is TRBV29-1 and J is TRBJ2-7, with 11 bases fitting TRBD1. Trimming cost V 6 bases and J 6 bases; bases outside gene matches: 4. Germline V gives CDR1 SQVTM, CDR2 ANQGSEA. This CDR3 has 12 amino acids.

This clonotype was detected a few times. This sequence joins TRBV11-3 and TRBJ2-1, with TRBD2 matching over 8 bases. After removal of 5 bases from V and 8 bases from J, the junction contained 8 bases not matched to a gene. CDR3 length equals 14 residues. The germline V gene has CDR1 SGHNT and CDR2 YENEEA. The DNA for the CDR3 is TGTGCCAGCAGCGGCGGGACTAGTTTTGATGAGCAGTTCTTC. Translation: CASSGGTSFDEQFF.

This clonotype was detected many times. The rearrangement joins TRBV4-2 to TRBJ2-7, with TRBD2 as a possible D gene (6 bases). V shed 3 bases and J shed 1 base, with 7 bases lying between them. Per germline, CDR1 LGHNA and CDR2 YNFKEQ. The CDR3 is 13 residues long. The CDR3 loop reads CASSQGTSYEQYF. CDR3 in DNA: TGTGCCAGCAGCCAGGGGACTTCCTACGAGCAGTACTTC.

This clonotype was detected many times. The CDR3 reads CASSLGTYNEQFF. The CDR3 nucleotides are TGTGCCAGCAGCCTGGGAACCTACAATGAGCAGTTCTTC. The chain carries TRBV7-3 and TRBJ2-1; D uncertain. Trimming took off 5 bases at V and 2 bases at J, with 7 bases between the two ends. The CDR3 spans 13 residues. The V gene's germline CDR1 is SGHTA and CDR2 FQGTGA.

There are many counts of this clonotype. J is TRBJ1-1 and V is TRBV2; 9 bases map to TRBD1. This CDR3 region has 14 residues. J gave up 2 bases and V 6 bases, and 4 bases lay outside the gene matches. Germline V gene lookup returns CDR1 SNHLY and CDR2 FYNNEI. The CDR3 bases are TGTGCCAGCAGAGGGGGACAGGGAAACACTGAAGCTTTCTTT. Encoded protein: CASRGGQGNTEAFF.